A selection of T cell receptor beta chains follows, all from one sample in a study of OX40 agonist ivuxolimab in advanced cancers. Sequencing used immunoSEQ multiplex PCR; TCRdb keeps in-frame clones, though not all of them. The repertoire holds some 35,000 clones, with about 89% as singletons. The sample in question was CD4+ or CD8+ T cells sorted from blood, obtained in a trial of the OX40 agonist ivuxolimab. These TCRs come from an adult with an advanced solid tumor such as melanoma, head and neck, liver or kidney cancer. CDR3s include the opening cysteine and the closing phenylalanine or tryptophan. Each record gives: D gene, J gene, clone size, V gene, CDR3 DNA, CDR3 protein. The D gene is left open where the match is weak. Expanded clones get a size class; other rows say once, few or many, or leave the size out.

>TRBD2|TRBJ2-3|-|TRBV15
TGTGCCACCAGCAGAGAGGCGGGGGACACAGATACGCAGTATTTT
CATSREAGDTDTQYF
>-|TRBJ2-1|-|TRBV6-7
TGTGCCAGCACCCAGTTGTCCGGGACGACCTACAATGAGCAGTTCTTC
CASTQLSGTTYNEQFF
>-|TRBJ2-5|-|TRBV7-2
TGTGCCAGCAGCTTAGGCCCGGAAGGAGAGACCCAGTACTTC
CASSLGPEGETQYF
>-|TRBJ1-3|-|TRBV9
TGTGCCAGCAGCCCCGGAGGTGGCGTGCACTCTGGAAACACCATATATTTT
CASSPGGGVHSGNTIYF
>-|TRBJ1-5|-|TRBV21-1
TGTGCCAGCAGCCCCAGGGGCAGCAATCAGCCCCAGCATTTT
CASSPRGSNQPQHF
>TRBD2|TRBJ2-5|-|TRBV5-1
TGCGCCAGCAGCTTGGATGGCGCGGGGGGCAGAGAGACCCAGTACTTC
CASSLDGAGGRETQYF
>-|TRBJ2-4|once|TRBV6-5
TGTGCCAGCAGTTCACTCGGTAGAGCCAAAAACATTCAGTACTTC
CASSSLGRAKNIQYF
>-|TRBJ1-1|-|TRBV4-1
TGCGCCAGCAGCCAATGGGGGCAGAACACTGAAGCTTTCTTT
CASSQWGQNTEAFF
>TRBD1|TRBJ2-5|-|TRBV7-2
TGTGCCAGCAGCCCAAGATGGACAGGGGGGGAGACCCAGTACTTC
CASSPRWTGGETQYF
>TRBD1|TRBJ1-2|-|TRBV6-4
TGTGCCAGCAGTGAAGGGGACAGCTCATTCTATGGCTACACCTTC
CASSEGDSSFYGYTF
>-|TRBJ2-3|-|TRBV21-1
TGTGCCAGCAGCAAAGGGCCCGGGGGGGCAGCGACAGATACGCAGTATTTT
CASSKGPGGAATDTQYF
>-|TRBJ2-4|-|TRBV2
TGTGCCAGCGCAGGGAACAAAAACATTCAGTACTTC
CASAGNKNIQYF
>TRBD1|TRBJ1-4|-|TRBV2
TGTGCCAGCCTCCCCAGGGGGCAGCTTAATGAAAAACTGTTTTTT
CASLPRGQLNEKLFF
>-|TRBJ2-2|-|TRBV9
TGTGCCAGCAGCGTAGTAGGGGACACCGGGGAGCTGTTTTTT
CASSVVGDTGELFF
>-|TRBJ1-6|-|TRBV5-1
TGCGCCAGCAGCTTGGCGTTCAGGGGCCCCCATTCACCCCTCCACTTT
CASSLAFRGPHSPLHF
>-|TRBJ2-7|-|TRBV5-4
TGTGCCAGCAGCCCCGCAACGGCCGGGGTGGGCGAGCAGTACTTC
CASSPATAGVGEQYF
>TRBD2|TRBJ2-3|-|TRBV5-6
TGTGCCAGCAGCGGAGTACTAGCGGGGGGCACAGATACGCAGTATTTT
CASSGVLAGGTDTQYF
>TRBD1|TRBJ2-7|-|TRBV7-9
TGTGCCAGCAGCTTGGACAGGGGAGCTTACGAGCAGTACTTC
CASSLDRGAYEQYF
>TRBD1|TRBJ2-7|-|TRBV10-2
TGCGCCAGCAGACCCGGGACAGGGGGCTACGAGCAGTACTTC
CASRPGTGGYEQYF
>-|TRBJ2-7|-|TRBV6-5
TGTGCCAGCAGTTACTCCCTAGCATCATACGAGCAGTACTTC
CASSYSLASYEQYF
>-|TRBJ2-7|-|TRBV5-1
TGCGCCAGCACCCCTTCCCTAGCGTTCTCCTACGAGCAGTACTTC
CASTPSLAFSYEQYF
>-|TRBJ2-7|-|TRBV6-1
TGTGCCAGCAGAGAAACAGCCTACGAGCAGTACTTC
CASRETAYEQYF
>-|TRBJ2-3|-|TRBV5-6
TGTGCCAGCACCTATGAGCGGACCGTTCCAGATACGCAGTATTTT
CASTYERTVPDTQYF
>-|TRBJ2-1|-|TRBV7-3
TGTGCCAGCAGCTTAGATTCCGGCAGCTCCTACAATGAGCAGTTCTTC
CASSLDSGSSYNEQFF
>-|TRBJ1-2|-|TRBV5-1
TGCGCCAGCAGCTCGGGAGGGGGGTATGGCTACACCTTC
CASSSGGGYGYTF
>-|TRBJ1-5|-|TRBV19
TGTGCCAGTAGTACCCTAGAGCGAGCACGGCATTTT
CASSTLERARHF
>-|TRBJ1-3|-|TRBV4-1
TGCGCCAGCAGCCAAGAGTTCGTGGGGATCGGTGGAAACACCATATATTTT
CASSQEFVGIGGNTIYF
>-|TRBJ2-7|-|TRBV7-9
TGTGCCAGCAGCTTAGAGGCGGGGACTGAGCAGTACTTC
CASSLEAGTEQYF
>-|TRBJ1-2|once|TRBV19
TGTGCCAGTAGTATAGGAAGAACAGGGACTAACTATGGCTACACCTTC
CASSIGRTGTNYGYTF
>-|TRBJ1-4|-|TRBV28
TGTGCCAGCAGTTCTTCAGGGGTTCTTGAACTGTTTTTT
CASSSSGVLELFF
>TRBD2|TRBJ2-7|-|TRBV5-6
TGTGCCAGCCGGCTAGCGGGAGGGCCGATTGAGCAGTACTTC
CASRLAGGPIEQYF
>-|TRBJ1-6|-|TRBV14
TGTGCCAGCAGCTCCAACCTGGCAGGGGCCAATTCACCCCTCCACTTT
CASSSNLAGANSPLHF
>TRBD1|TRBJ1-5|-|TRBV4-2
TGTGCCAGCAGCCAAGATTTCGGACAGGGTGGGCAGCCCCAGCATTTT
CASSQDFGQGGQPQHF
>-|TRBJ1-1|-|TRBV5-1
TGCGCCAGCAGCTTCGGCCCTTCGAACACTGAAGCTTTCTTT
CASSFGPSNTEAFF
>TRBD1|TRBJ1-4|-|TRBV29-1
TGCAGCGTTCACTTGACAGGGAAGGATGAAAAACTGTTTTTT
CSVHLTGKDEKLFF
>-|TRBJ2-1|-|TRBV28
TGTGCCAGCGTCCCCGACCTCTCCTACAATGAGCAGTTCTTC
CASVPDLSYNEQFF
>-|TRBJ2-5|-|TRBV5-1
TGCGCCAGCAGCAGTGGACAGAACCAAGAGACCCAGTACTTC
CASSSGQNQETQYF
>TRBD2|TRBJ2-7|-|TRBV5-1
TGCGCCAGCAGCTTGGGTCTAGCGGGGGGAGACGAGCAGTACTTC
CASSLGLAGGDEQYF
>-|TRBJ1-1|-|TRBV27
TGTGCCAGCAGGCAGCGGGGTTACACTGAAGCTTTCTTT
CASRQRGYTEAFF
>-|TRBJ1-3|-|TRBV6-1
TGTGCCAGCAGTGAAGCCACGAACTCTGGAAACACCATATATTTT
CASSEATNSGNTIYF
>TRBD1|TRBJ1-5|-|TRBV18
TGTGCCAGCTCACCCTCCGGACAGGGCGGCAATCAGCCCCAGCATTTT
CASSPSGQGGNQPQHF
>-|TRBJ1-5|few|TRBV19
TGTGCCAGTAGCCCCGAGCGGGGGAGTCAGCCCCAGCATTTT
CASSPERGSQPQHF
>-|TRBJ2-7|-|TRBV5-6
TGTGCCAGCAGCCCGGGACTCCTGGCGTACGAGCAGTACTTC
CASSPGLLAYEQYF
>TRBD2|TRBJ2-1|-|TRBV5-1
TGCGCCAGCAGCCCCGGGATAGCGGGAGATGAGCAGTTCTTC
CASSPGIAGDEQFF
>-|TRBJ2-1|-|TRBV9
TGTGCCAGCAGCGTAGAGGGCAGAGGGGCCCATGAGCAGTTCTTC
CASSVEGRGAHEQFF
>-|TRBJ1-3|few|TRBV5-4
TGTGCCAGCAGCTTTGGGCCCTCTGGAAACACCATATATTTT
CASSFGPSGNTIYF
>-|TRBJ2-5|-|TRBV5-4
TGTGCCAGCAGCTTGGTCTGGCAGAGGGAGGAGACCCAGTACTTC
CASSLVWQREETQYF
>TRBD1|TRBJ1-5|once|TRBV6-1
TGTGCCAGCAGTCCGGACAGGACTAGCAATCAGCCCCAGCATTTT
CASSPDRTSNQPQHF
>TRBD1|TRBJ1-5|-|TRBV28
TGTGCCAGCAGGTCACCGGGACAGGGGTACCAGCCCCAGCATTTT
CASRSPGQGYQPQHF
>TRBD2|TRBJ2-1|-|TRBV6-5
TGTGCCAGCAGTTCAAGGGGACTAGCGGGAGCCTATGAGCAGTTCTTC
CASSSRGLAGAYEQFF
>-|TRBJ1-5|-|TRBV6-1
TGTGCCAGCAGTGAAGCTGGAGGGCTCAATCAGCCCCAGCATTTT
CASSEAGGLNQPQHF
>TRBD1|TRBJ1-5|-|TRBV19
TGTGCCACATCGTCGGGGACAGGGGTTGGTCAGCCCCAGCATTTT
CATSSGTGVGQPQHF